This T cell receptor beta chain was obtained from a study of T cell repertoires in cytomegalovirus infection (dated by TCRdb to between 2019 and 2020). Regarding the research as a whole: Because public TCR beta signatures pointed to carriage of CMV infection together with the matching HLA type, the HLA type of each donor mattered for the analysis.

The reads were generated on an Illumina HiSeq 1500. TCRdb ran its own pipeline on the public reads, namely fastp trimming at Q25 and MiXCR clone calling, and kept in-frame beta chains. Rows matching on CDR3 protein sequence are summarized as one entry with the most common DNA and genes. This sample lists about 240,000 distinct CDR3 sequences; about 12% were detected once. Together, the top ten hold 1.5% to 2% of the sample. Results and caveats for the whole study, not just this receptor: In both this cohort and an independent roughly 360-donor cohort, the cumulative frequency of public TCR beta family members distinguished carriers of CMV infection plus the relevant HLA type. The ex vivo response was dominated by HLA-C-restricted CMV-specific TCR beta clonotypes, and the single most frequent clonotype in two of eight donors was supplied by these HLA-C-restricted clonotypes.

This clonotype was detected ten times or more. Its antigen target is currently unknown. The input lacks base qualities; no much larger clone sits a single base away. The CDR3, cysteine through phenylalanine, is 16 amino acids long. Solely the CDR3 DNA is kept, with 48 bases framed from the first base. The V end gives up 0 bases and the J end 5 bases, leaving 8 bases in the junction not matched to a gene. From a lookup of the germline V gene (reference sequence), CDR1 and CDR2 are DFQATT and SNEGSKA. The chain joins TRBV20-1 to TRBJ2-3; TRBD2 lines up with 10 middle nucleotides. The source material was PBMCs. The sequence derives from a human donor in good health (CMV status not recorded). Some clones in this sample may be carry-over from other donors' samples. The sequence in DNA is TGCAGTGCTAGAGATTCGGCTAGCGGGAGTGGAGATACGCAGTATTTT. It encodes CSARDSASGSGDTQYF.